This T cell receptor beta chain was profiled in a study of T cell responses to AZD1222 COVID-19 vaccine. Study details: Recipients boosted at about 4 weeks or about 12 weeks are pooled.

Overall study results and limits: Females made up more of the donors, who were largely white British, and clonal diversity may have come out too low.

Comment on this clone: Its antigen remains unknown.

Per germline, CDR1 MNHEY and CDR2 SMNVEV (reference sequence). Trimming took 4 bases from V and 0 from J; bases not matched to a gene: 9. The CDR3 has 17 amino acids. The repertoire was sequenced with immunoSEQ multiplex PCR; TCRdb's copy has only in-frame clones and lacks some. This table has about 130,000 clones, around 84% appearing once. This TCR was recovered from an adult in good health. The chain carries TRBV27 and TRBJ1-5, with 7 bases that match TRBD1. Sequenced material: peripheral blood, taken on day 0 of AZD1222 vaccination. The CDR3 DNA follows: TGTGCCAGCAGTTCCGGGACAGCATATAATAGCAATCAGCCCCAGCATTTT. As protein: CASSSGTAYNSNQPQHF.